The 24 T cell receptor beta chains below all came from one sample that was sequenced in a study of CD8 T cells in Susac syndrome. Random-hexamer reverse transcription was applied to about 0.45 to 1 ug RNA. TCRdb redid the calling of the immunoSEQ multiplex PCR reads with MiXCR, one entry per CDR3 protein. The sample yields a few hundred thousand distinct CDR3 sequences, 90% to 95% seen once. The sample taken for sequencing was CD8+ T cells from PBMCs. The receptors come from a human donor with multiple sclerosis.

The rearrangement joins TRBV7-9 to TRBJ2-5; D is perhaps TRBD1 (5 bases). The CDR3 extends over 15 amino acids. Trimming removed 4 bases at V and 7 bases at J, with 19 bases between. Germline lookup yields CDR1 SEHNR and CDR2 FQNEAQ (reference sequence). In DNA form, the CDR3 reads TGTGCCAGCAGCTCCCATTCGTTTTACCAGGGGACCCAGTACTTC. It encodes CASSSHSFYQGTQYF.

The chain uses TRBV5-6 and TRBJ1-6; TRBD1 matches 9 bases. Germline-derived CDR1 and CDR2 are SGHDT and YYEEEE. The CDR3 sequence is 15 residues long. Trimming took 0 bases from V and 10 from J; bases not matched to a gene: 5. This chain's CDR3 is CASSLEGTGNSPLHF. CDR3 nucleotide sequence: TGTGCCAGCAGCTTGGAAGGGACAGGGAACTCACCCCTCCACTTT.

The rearrangement uses TRBV13 and TRBJ2-2; 11 bases are a match to TRBD2. The CDR3 totals 16 residues. The V gene's germline CDR1 is PRHDT and CDR2 FYEKMQ (reference sequence). J was trimmed by 4 bases and V by 5 bases; bases with no gene match: 6. The CDR3: CASSGTGTSGTGELFF. In DNA, the CDR3 is TGTGCCAGCAGCGGTACCGGGACTAGCGGCACCGGGGAGCTGTTTTTT.

This clonotype was recorded only once. V is TRBV6-5 and J is TRBJ2-5; 8 bases agree with TRBD2. The CDR3 is 13 amino acids. Germline CDR1 reads MNHEY; CDR2 reads SVGAGI. Trimming cost V 5 bases and J 5 bases; bases outside gene matches: 4. CDR3 in DNA: TGTGCCAGCAGTCAAAGCGGGAGCGAGACCCAGTACTTC. Translating it yields CASSQSGSETQYF.

This clonotype was seen once. This CDR3 reads CASGLVQGGPSNEQFF. The CDR3 coding sequence is TGTGCTAGTGGTTTGGTACAGGGAGGCCCTTCTAATGAGCAGTTCTTC. The V gene is TRBV12-5, the J gene TRBJ2-1, with D perhaps assigned TRBD1 or TRBD2 (6 bases each). CDR3 length equals 16 residues. V shed 0 bases and J shed 7 bases, with 16 bases lying between them. CDR1 and CDR2 (germline): LGHNT, FRNRAP.

The chain employs TRBV13 and TRBJ2-5, with TRBD1 matching 7 bases. Germline values: CDR1 PRHDT, CDR2 FYEKMQ (reference sequence). J was trimmed by 0 bases and V by 6 bases; bases with no gene match: 4. The CDR3 totals 14 residues. The CDR3 bases are TGTGCCAGCAGTTACAGGGGCTACCAAGAGACCCAGTACTTC. It yields the protein CASSYRGYQETQYF.

This chain connects TRBV9 to TRBJ2-7; 7 nucleotides match TRBD2. The germline V gene encodes CDR1 SGDLS and CDR2 YYNGEE. V was clipped by 0 bases and J by 2 bases; unmatched bases: 5. The CDR3 covers 15 residues. The CDR3 nucleotides are TGTGCCAGCAGCGTAGAGTCTAGCGGTCCCTACGAGCAGTACTTC. Translation: CASSVESSGPYEQYF.

The rearrangement links TRBV4-1 to TRBJ2-5; a weak D match, TRBD1 (6 bases). Germline CDR1 is MGHRA and CDR2 is YSYEKL. The V gene lost 1 base and the J gene lost 5 bases, with 14 bases spanning the gap. The length of the CDR3 is 15 residues. The CDR3 protein is CASSQAPGTSETQYF. In DNA form, the CDR3 reads TGCGCCAGCAGCCAAGCCCCCGGGACATCGGAGACCCAGTACTTC.

The gene calls are TRBV5-4 and TRBJ2-3, with unresolved D. The CDR3 length is 15 residues. Germline V lookup: CDR1 SGHNT, CDR2 YYREEE (reference sequence). The V and J ends lost 0 bases and 0 bases respectively, with 8 bases between them. The CDR3 nucleotides read TGTGCCAGCAGCTTGGTCCCCCTCAGCACAGATACGCAGTATTTT. Its translation: CASSLVPLSTDTQYF.

This rearrangement joins TRBV5-6 to TRBJ1-5; 9 bases agree with TRBD1. The CDR3 has 16 amino acids. With V trimmed by 0 bases and J by 6 bases, 7 bases remained unmatched. The V gene's germline CDR1 is SGHDT and CDR2 YYEEEE. The CDR3 bases are TGTGCCAGCAGCTTGGGAACCGGGACAGGGTTTCAGCCCCAGCATTTT. This translates into CASSLGTGTGFQPQHF.

The gene calls are TRBV5-8 and TRBJ1-1; D ambiguous. Germline V gene data show CDR1 as SGHTS and CDR2 as YDEGEE. CDR3 size: 14 residues. Trimming took 4 bases from V and 7 from J, leaving 17 bases between them. The CDR3 DNA sequence: TGTGCCAGCAGCCCGAGCCCCGAAGAAGGTGAAGCTTTCTTT. Protein sequence: CASSPSPEEGEAFF. Combining the CDR3 with reference TRBV5-8 and TRBJ1-1 gives the whole variable domain EAGVTQSPTHLIKTRGQQATLRCSPISGHTSVYWYQQALGLGLQFLLWYDEGEERNRGNFPPRFSGRQFPNYSSELNVNALELEDSALYLCASSPSPEEGEAFFGQGTRLTVV.

The chain uses TRBV2 and TRBJ2-7; TRBD2 might be the D (6 bases). V was pared by 11 bases and J by 3 bases, with 17 bases between. The CDR3 extends over 13 amino acids. Germline V lookup: CDR1 SNHLY, CDR2 FYNNEI. The CDR3 bases are TGTGCCGGGGGAGAGGGAGGCCGCTACGAGCAGTACTTC. Its translation: CAGGEGGRYEQYF.

The chain is built from TRBV30 and TRBJ2-5, with TRBD1 as a possible D gene (6 bases). This CDR3 has 17 residues. V was shortened by 0 bases and J by 3 bases, with 20 bases between the two germline ends. Germline CDR1 is GTSNPN and CDR2 is SVGIG (reference sequence). CDR3 in amino acids: CAWSVEEYTGPEETQYF. The CDR3 DNA reads as TGTGCCTGGAGTGTCGAAGAATATACAGGGCCGGAAGAGACCCAGTACTTC.

The rearrangement joins TRBV12-3 or TRBV12-4 to TRBJ2-5; 11 bases line up with TRBD2. Trimming removed 6 bases from V and 8 bases from J; junction bases left unmatched: 11. CDR3 length: 15 amino acids. DNA of the CDR3: TGTGCCAGCAGACCCTCTAGCGGGGGGCGGGAAACCCAGTACTTC. Its translation: CASRPSSGGRETQYF.

The V gene is TRBV11-3, the J gene TRBJ2-4; D possibly uses TRBD1 or TRBD2 (5 bases each). The CDR3 is 14 amino acids. Between the trimmed V and J ends, which lost 5 bases and 5 bases, there was a span of 13 bases. The V gene's germline CDR1 is SGHNT and CDR2 YENEEA. CDR3 sequence (DNA): TGTGCCAGCAGCGACGCTGGGGGTGAAAACATTCAGTACTTC. Its translation is CASSDAGGENIQYF.

The chain links TRBV30 to TRBJ2-1; D not certain. The CDR3 extends over 11 amino acids. V was shortened by 3 bases and J by 6 bases, with 6 bases between the two germline ends. Looked up from germline, CDR1 is GTSNPN and CDR2 is SVGIG (reference sequence). This CDR3 is CAWSKPNEQFF. CDR3 nucleotides: TGTGCCTGGAGCAAACCCAATGAGCAGTTCTTC.

This chain links TRBV9 with TRBJ2-5; D gene ambiguous. This CDR3 is 15 amino acids long. With 2 bases removed from V and 4 bases from J, the gap between germline ends came to 15 bases. CDR1 SGDLS and CDR2 YYNGEE come from the germline V gene. Written as DNA, the CDR3 is TGTGCCAGCAGCGTGACCTGGGGTAGCCGAGAGACCCAGTACTTC. Residues: CASSVTWGSRETQYF.

This chain links TRBV2 with TRBJ1-6; 12 bases map to TRBD1. There are 17 residues in the CDR3. Per germline, CDR1 SNHLY and CDR2 FYNNEI. With V trimmed by 10 bases and J by 7 bases, 14 bases remained unmatched. Here the CDR3 reads CATSGTGGSKVNSPLHF. The CDR3 DNA reads as TGTGCCACCTCCGGGACAGGGGGCTCGAAGGTGAATTCACCCCTCCACTTT.

This rearrangement joins TRBV7-9 to TRBJ2-1; D could derive from TRBD1 or TRBD2 (6 bases each). CDR1 SEHNR and CDR2 FQNEAQ come from the germline V gene (reference sequence). The V gene lost 8 bases and the J gene lost 7 bases, with 15 bases spanning the gap. The CDR3 sequence is 13 residues long. CDR3 DNA: TGTGCCAGCGCGGGACATAGAAGGAATGAGCAGTTCTTC. Residues: CASAGHRRNEQFF.

This clonotype has just one count. This chain connects TRBV6-5 to TRBJ2-7; 7 nucleotides line up with TRBD2. The length of the CDR3 is 14 residues. Germline lookup yields CDR1 MNHEY and CDR2 SVGAGI. The junction had 3 bases not matched to a gene; V was cut back by 2 bases and J by 2 bases. CDR3: CASSYGTNTYEQYF. The CDR3 region has the DNA TGTGCCAGCAGTTACGGGACTAACACCTACGAGCAGTACTTC.

The rearrangement joins TRBV11-1 to TRBJ2-1, with 7 bases matching TRBD1. In germline, CDR1 is SGHAT, CDR2 FQDESV (reference sequence). Trimming removed 5 bases from V and 8 bases from J; junction bases left unmatched: 21. The CDR3 has 18 residues. The CDR3 DNA follows: TGTGCCAGCAGCGGCGGACAGGTAATACGGGACATATTGGATGAGCAGTTCTTC. Encoded protein: CASSGGQVIRDILDEQFF.

This clonotype was recorded only once. The chain joins TRBV2 to TRBJ2-1; a weak D match, TRBD2 (6 bases). Trimming removed 10 bases from V and 7 bases from J, with 11 bases in between. Germline-derived CDR1 and CDR2 are SNHLY and FYNNEI. This CDR3 region has 11 residues. The CDR3 region is CAIQRGNEQFF. In DNA, the CDR3 is TGTGCCATCCAACGGGGGAATGAGCAGTTCTTC.

The chain combines TRBV12-3 or TRBV12-4 with TRBJ1-4; D is perhaps TRBD1 (5 bases). The V gene lost 3 bases and the J gene lost 4 bases, with 15 bases spanning the gap. The CDR3 is 16 residues long. The CDR3: CASSLRRARGNEKLFF. The CDR3 nucleotides read TGTGCCAGCAGTTTGCGAAGGGCAAGGGGTAATGAAAAACTGTTTTTT.

This rearrangement joins TRBV6-2 or TRBV6-3 to TRBJ1-5, with D unresolved. Germline V gene lookup returns CDR1 MNHEY and CDR2 SVGEGT. The CDR3 is 15 residues long. With 0 bases removed from V and 4 bases from J, the gap between germline ends came to 10 bases. CDR3 sequence: CASSYSGGANQPQHF. DNA for the CDR3: TGTGCCAGCAGTTACTCGGGTGGTGCGAATCAGCCCCAGCATTTT.